Below, 7 T cell receptor beta chains from the same sample are listed, as sequenced in a study of T cell repertoires in cytomegalovirus infection. These receptors' targets are unknown. MiXCR, applied by TCRdb to the reads, yields one record per CDR3 protein. This table holds some 900,000 distinct CDR3 sequences, approximately 30% found once. This sample comprised cultured CD8+ T cells from PBMCs, obtained from culture after CMV antigen stimulation. The receptors stem from a human donor in good health (CMV status not recorded). Some clones in this sample may be carry-over from other donors' samples.

This chain connects TRBV2 to TRBJ2-5, with a possible D match to TRBD2 (5 bases). The CDR3 length is 13 residues. V dropped 2 bases and J dropped 3 bases, with 7 bases sitting between them. Per germline, CDR1 SNHLY and CDR2 FYNNEI. The CDR3 reads CASSETRKETQYF. Written as DNA, the CDR3 is TGTGCCAGCAGTGAAACTAGGAAAGAGACCCAGTACTTC.

This clonotype was seen a handful of times. The gene calls are TRBV27 and TRBJ1-4, with D possibly TRBD1 on 5 matching bases. This CDR3 comprises 15 residues. Per germline, CDR1 MNHEY and CDR2 SMNVEV (reference sequence). V dropped 0 bases and J dropped 9 bases, with 14 bases sitting between them. Here the CDR3 reads CASSLSSGVDKKLFF. CDR3 DNA sequence: TGTGCCAGCAGTTTATCGAGCGGGGTGGACAAAAAACTGTTTTTT.

A few counts support this clonotype. The chain employs TRBV6-1 and TRBJ2-1; 8 nucleotides line up with TRBD2. CDR3 length: 15 amino acids. V shed 5 bases, J shed 6 bases, and the junction held 9 bases outside the gene matches. Per germline, CDR1 MNHNS and CDR2 SASEGT. The CDR3 spells CASSLSGGPVNEQFF. CDR3 nucleotide sequence: TGTGCCAGCAGTTTATCGGGGGGGCCGGTCAATGAGCAGTTCTTC.

The rearrangement links TRBV2 to TRBJ2-7; D not resolved. Trimming took 0 bases from V and 2 from J, leaving 11 bases between them. The germline V gene encodes CDR1 SNHLY and CDR2 FYNNEI. The CDR3 has 15 amino acids. The CDR3 here is CASSEAAGETYEQYF. CDR3 nucleotide sequence: TGTGCCAGCAGTGAAGCAGCAGGCGAAACCTACGAGCAGTACTTC. Full variable domain (rest looked up from reference TRBV2 and TRBJ2-7): EPEVTQTPSHQVTQMGQEVILRCVPISNHLYFYWYRQILGQKVEFLVSFYNNEISEKSEIFDDQFSVERPDGSNFTLKIRSTKLEDSAMYFCASSEAAGETYEQYFGPGTRLTVT.

The gene calls are TRBV7-9 and TRBJ2-7, with 12 bases lining up with TRBD2. The CDR3 contains 18 residues. The V gene end was trimmed by 5 bases and the J gene end by 0 bases; junction bases not matched to a gene: 11. From germline, CDR1 is SEHNR and CDR2 FQNEAQ (reference sequence). The CDR3 loop is CASSHTRTSGTPSYEQYV. The CDR3 DNA sequence: TGTGCCAGCAGCCACACCAGGACTAGCGGGACCCCCTCCTACGAGCAGTACGTC.

The chain employs TRBV12-3 or TRBV12-4 and TRBJ1-1, with a weak D call TRBD1 (5 bases). The CDR3 has 15 residues. Trimming pared 3 bases from V and 2 bases from J, leaving 13 bases between. This CDR3 reads CASSFWEGKNTEAFF. Here the CDR3 DNA reads TGTGCCAGCAGTTTCTGGGAGGGGAAAAACACTGAAGCTTTCTTT.

The V and J genes are TRBV28 and TRBJ1-2, with D possibly matching TRBD1 (5 bases). The CDR3 covers 15 residues. The ends were cut back, 3 bases at V and 1 base at J, with 12 bases in the middle. Per germline, CDR1 MDHEN and CDR2 SYDVKM. The CDR3 sequence: CASSLGWGSNYGYTF. The CDR3 DNA reads TGTGCCAGCAGTTTGGGGTGGGGCAGTAACTATGGCTACACCTTC.